These 23 T cell receptor beta chains were sequenced from one sample in a study of cytomegalovirus exposure and HLA in healthy donors (dated by TCRdb to about 2017). Library preparation employed the immunoSEQ multiplex PCR assay. For the multiplex PCR, a mixture combining 60 forward primers for TCR Vbeta segments and 13 reverse primers for TCR Jbeta segments was used. Entries here come from immuneACCESS through TCRdb and include only in-frame sequences with V and J called. Some clones fail to appear in such tables; in the studies checked, an unresolved V gene covers under half of the shortfall, and the cause of the remainder is unknown. The data table for this sample lists roughly 53,000 clones. About an eighth of the sample rests with the top ten. Sequencing was carried out using PBMCs. These receptors came from a man younger than 35 in good health and CMV-seropositive.

The chain combines TRBV27 with TRBJ2-1, with TRBD1 identical over 8 bases. Germline loops: CDR1 MNHEY, CDR2 SMNVEV (reference sequence). V dropped 6 bases and J dropped 6; count of bases not matched to a gene: 7. This CDR3 has 14 residues. The CDR3 is CASSPYTGGNEQFF. As DNA, the CDR3 is TGTGCCAGCAGCCCATATACAGGGGGCAATGAGCAGTTCTTC.

This chain uses TRBV6-4 with TRBJ1-1; a weak D match, TRBD1 (6 bases). Trimming stripped 5 bases from V and 4 bases from J, with 11 bases between. Germline-derived CDR1 and CDR2 are MRHNA and SNTAGT. There are 13 residues in the CDR3. As DNA, the CDR3 is TGTGCCAGCAGTTCAGGGGTGGGCACTGAAGCTTTCTTT. This codes for CASSSGVGTEAFF.

The gene calls are TRBV7-7 and TRBJ2-1, with 8 bases matching TRBD2. Germline lookup yields CDR1 SSHAT and CDR2 FNYEAQ (reference sequence). The CDR3 loop spans 15 amino acids. Trimming at V came to 5 bases and at J to 3 bases, leaving 6 bases not matched to a gene. DNA for the CDR3: TGTGCCAGCAGCCTATTGAGCGGGAGCTACAATGAGCAGTTCTTC. It yields the protein CASSLLSGSYNEQFF.

The V gene is TRBV5-5, the J gene TRBJ2-5; D possibly corresponds to TRBD1 (5 bases). CDR1 SGHKS and CDR2 YYEKEE come from the germline V gene (reference sequence). This CDR3 has 14 amino acids. V gave up 0 bases and J gave up 3 bases, with 9 bases separating them. The CDR3 bases are TGTGCCAGCAGCTTGGTTGGCAGGGAAGAGACCCAGTACTTC. Amino acids: CASSLVGREETQYF.

This chain joins TRBV5-1 and TRBJ2-7; a possible D gene is TRBD2 (6 bases). Trimming removed 4 bases from V and 1 base from J, with 18 bases in between. The germline V gene encodes CDR1 SGHRS and CDR2 YFSETQ. The CDR3 has 16 residues. The CDR3 reads CASSPGHSAGSYEQYF. CDR3 bases: TGCGCCAGCAGCCCTGGCCACTCAGCGGGTTCCTACGAGCAGTACTTC.

The V gene is TRBV16, the J gene TRBJ1-5, with D maybe TRBD1 (5 bases). The germline V and J ends were trimmed by 1 base and 7 bases, with 14 bases remaining between them. The V gene's germline CDR1 is KGHSY and CDR2 FQNENV. This CDR3 comprises 15 residues. CDR3 sequence reads: CASSQWEGARQPQHF. The CDR3 DNA reads as TGTGCCAGCAGCCAATGGGAAGGGGCAAGGCAGCCCCAGCATTTT.

The chain carries TRBV18 and TRBJ1-1; D possibly corresponds to TRBD1 (5 bases). Between the trimmed V and J ends, which lost 3 bases and 1 base, there was a span of 9 bases. Germline loops: CDR1 KGHSH, CDR2 LQKENI. The CDR3 length is 14 residues. The CDR3 here is CASSPAGWNTEAFF. CDR3 sequence (DNA): TGTGCCAGCTCACCGGCAGGGTGGAACACTGAAGCTTTCTTT.

V is TRBV7-3 and J is TRBJ2-1; TRBD2 matches 8 bases. CDR1 is SGHTA, CDR2 FQGTGA, per germline. The V segment lost 5 bases and the J segment 6 bases; nucleotides outside the gene matches: 6. The length of the CDR3 is 14 residues. CDR3 loop: CASSRDGTSNEQFF. The CDR3 region has the DNA TGTGCCAGCAGCCGCGACGGGACTAGCAATGAGCAGTTCTTC.

The V and J genes are TRBV7-3 and TRBJ2-3, with D perhaps matching TRBD2 (6 bases). The CDR3 spans 15 residues. V dropped 6 bases and J dropped 0 bases, with 13 bases sitting between them. Germline V gives CDR1 SGHTA, CDR2 FQGTGA. CDR3: CASRAGSGSTDTQYF. The DNA of the CDR3 is TGTGCCAGCAGGGCGGGTAGCGGAAGCACAGATACGCAGTATTTT.

J is TRBJ2-1 and V is TRBV7-9, with TRBD2 matching 10 bases. CDR1 and CDR2 from the germline V gene are SEHNR and FQNEAQ (reference sequence). Unmatched junction bases numbered 6, after V lost 4 bases and J lost 0 bases. The CDR3 covers 17 residues. The DNA of the CDR3 is TGTGCCAGCAGCTCCCCCCGACTAGCGGGCTCCTACAATGAGCAGTTCTTC. This sequence encodes CASSSPRLAGSYNEQFF.

The chain has TRBV5-1 and TRBJ2-7; D unclear. The CDR3 is 13 amino acids. V was trimmed by 0 bases and J by 4 bases, leaving 8 bases between them. Looked up from germline, CDR1 is SGHRS and CDR2 is YFSETQ. The CDR3 here is CASSLGPTYEQYF. Here the CDR3 DNA reads TGCGCCAGCAGCTTGGGCCCGACTTACGAGCAGTACTTC.

This chain links TRBV27 with TRBJ2-2; no firm D call. The CDR3 contains 14 residues. Germline V lookup: CDR1 MNHEY, CDR2 SMNVEV (reference sequence). Trimming stripped 0 bases from V and 2 bases from J, with 4 bases between. CDR3 bases: TGTGCCAGCAGTTTATCTCTAAACACCGGGGAGCTGTTTTTT. This encodes CASSLSLNTGELFF.

The chain is built from TRBV11-2 and TRBJ1-3; D gene ambiguous. This CDR3 comprises 13 residues. V lost 6 bases and J lost 1, with 7 bases in between. Germline-derived CDR1 and CDR2 are SGHAT and FQNNGV. In nucleotides, the CDR3 is TGTGCCAGCAGAGACTTTTCTGGAAACACCATATATTTT. Amino acid sequence: CASRDFSGNTIYF.

The CDR3, as DNA: TGTGCCAGCAGCTTAGACTACTCGGGGAATGAGCAGTTCTTC. Amino acid sequence: CASSLDYSGNEQFF. This sequence joins TRBV7-2 and TRBJ2-1; tentatively, D is TRBD2 (5 bases). The germline V and J ends were trimmed by 1 base and 7 bases, with 11 bases remaining between them. Germline CDR1 is SGHTA and CDR2 is FQGNSA. The CDR3 is 14 residues long.

The chain has TRBV29-1 and TRBJ2-7; 16 bases are shared with TRBD2. Germline V gene lookup returns CDR1 SQVTM and CDR2 ANQGSEA. The CDR3 contains 16 residues. V was pared by 5 bases and J by 3 bases, with 7 bases of the junction left unmatched. As DNA, the CDR3 is TGCAGCGTTTGGGGACTAGCGGGAGGGCCGGTCTACGAGCAGTACTTC. This codes for CSVWGLAGGPVYEQYF.

The gene calls are TRBV18 and TRBJ1-3; the D gene is possibly TRBD1 (5 bases). The CDR3 consists of 13 residues. Germline V gene data show CDR1 as KGHSH and CDR2 as LQKENI. V shed 2 bases and J shed 6 bases, with 8 bases lying between them. As DNA, the CDR3 is TGTGCCAGCTCACCAGGGGCAGTAAACACCATATATTTT. It encodes CASSPGAVNTIYF.

The J gene is TRBJ2-7, the V gene TRBV2, with 15 bases aligning to TRBD2. The V gene end was trimmed by 5 bases and the J gene end by 5 bases; junction bases not matched to a gene: 4. The CDR3 is 15 residues long. CDR1 and CDR2 (germline): SNHLY, FYNNEI. The DNA of the CDR3 is TGTGCCAGCAGTCGGACTAGCGGGAGGGATAACGAGCAGTACTTC. Translation: CASSRTSGRDNEQYF.

V is TRBV6-5 and J is TRBJ1-4, with D perhaps TRBD1 (5 bases). V lost 4 bases, J lost 4 bases, and 13 bases lay in between. Germline V lookup: CDR1 MNHEY, CDR2 SVGAGI. This CDR3 region has 15 residues. CDR3 loop: CASSSKRGLNEKLFF. The CDR3 DNA reads as TGTGCCAGCAGTTCTAAGCGGGGCCTTAATGAAAAACTGTTTTTT.

This chain links TRBV29-1 with TRBJ1-2; D is undetermined. Trimming removed 3 bases at V and 4 bases at J, with 24 bases between. Germline V gives CDR1 SQVTM, CDR2 ANQGSEA. The CDR3 is 17 residues long. The CDR3 is CSVEAWTGETKSYGYTF. The CDR3 DNA reads TGCAGCGTTGAGGCTTGGACGGGAGAAACTAAATCCTATGGCTACACCTTC.

Concerning this clone: The junction departs from the called germline gene at one end, perhaps through a read error. The chain carries TRBV19 and TRBJ2-3; 8 positions match TRBD1. The CDR3 has 15 amino acids. Germline CDR1 and CDR2: LNHDA and SQIVND (reference sequence). The CDR3 is CASSMRDRSTDTQYF. The DNA for the CDR3 is TGTGCAAGTAGTATGAGGGACAGGAGCACAGATACGCAGTATTTT. Full variable domain (rest looked up from reference TRBV19 and TRBJ2-3): DGGITQSPKYLFRKEGQNVTLSCEQNLNHDAMYWYRQDPGQGLRLIYYSQIVNDFQKGDIAEGYSVSREKKESFPLTVTSAQKNPTAFYLCASSMRDRSTDTQYFGPGTRLTVL.

This chain connects TRBV2 to TRBJ2-5; 9 bases align to TRBD1. The CDR3 spans 15 residues. The germline gives CDR1 SNHLY, CDR2 FYNNEI. Germline trimming cut 4 bases from V and 5 bases from J; bases unmatched to any gene: 8. The CDR3 region is CASSVRDRAWETQYF. In nucleotides, the CDR3 is TGTGCCAGCAGTGTTAGGGACAGGGCATGGGAGACCCAGTACTTC.

The J gene is TRBJ2-3, the V gene TRBV5-1; maybe TRBD1 (6 bases). Per the germline V gene, CDR1 is SGHRS and CDR2 is YFSETQ. The CDR3 length is 14 residues. Trimming took 4 bases from V and 5 from J, leaving 14 bases between them. The CDR3 loop reads CASSPRTDLDTQYF. DNA of the CDR3: TGCGCCAGCAGCCCGAGGACAGATTTAGATACGCAGTATTTT.

V gene TRBV29-1 combines with J gene TRBJ2-3; 7 nucleotides align to TRBD2. The CDR3 runs to 15 residues. Germline V gene sequence: CDR1 SQVTM, CDR2 ANQGSEA. The J segment lost 4 bases and the V segment lost 1 base, leaving 8 bases of the junction unmatched. CDR3 loop: CSVEGKSGKADTQYF. CDR3 in DNA: TGCAGCGTTGAAGGGAAGAGCGGGAAGGCAGATACGCAGTATTTT.